A selection of T cell receptor beta chains follows, all from one sample in a study of shared clonotypes between healthy human individuals. The data were produced by immunoSEQ multiplex PCR, yet TCRdb's version contains in-frame clones alone and is incomplete. Among roughly 2 million clones listed, roughly 94% were seen once. The sequencing sample was made of naive CD8+ T cells sorted from blood. These receptors all come from a man aged 18 to 29 in good health. The CDR3 runs from the conserved cysteine through the conserved F or W. Fields, in order: D gene, J gene, clone size, CDR3 length, V gene, CDR3 DNA, CDR3 protein. D genes are given only for firm matches. A clone size is listed for some rows: how often the clone was seen (once, few, many), or a class if it is expanded.

D gene: TRBD2
J gene: TRBJ2-5
clone size: once
CDR3 length: 15
V gene: TRBV4-3
CDR3 DNA: TGCGCCAGCAGCCGCATACTAGCGGGAGGTGAGACCCAGTACTTC
CDR3 protein: CASSRILAGGETQYF

D gene: TRBD2
J gene: TRBJ2-5
clone size: -
CDR3 length: 18
V gene: TRBV28
CDR3 DNA: TGTGCCAGCAGTTTTGGCCTAGCGGGAGCCTCGATTCAAGAGACCCAGTACTTC
CDR3 protein: CASSFGLAGASIQETQYF

D gene: -
J gene: TRBJ1-2
clone size: once
CDR3 length: 14
V gene: TRBV6-5
CDR3 DNA: TGTGCCAGCAGTTACTCGGAGGGGTATAGTGGCTACACCTTC
CDR3 protein: CASSYSEGYSGYTF

D gene: TRBD2
J gene: TRBJ2-7
clone size: -
CDR3 length: 14
V gene: TRBV30
CDR3 DNA: TGTGCCTGGAGTATCACTAGCGGGGGATACGAGCAGTACTTC
CDR3 protein: CAWSITSGGYEQYF

D gene: TRBD2
J gene: TRBJ2-5
clone size: -
CDR3 length: 15
V gene: TRBV18
CDR3 DNA: TGTGCCAGCTCACCAACCGGGACTAGAGGGGAGACCCAGTACTTC
CDR3 protein: CASSPTGTRGETQYF

D gene: -
J gene: TRBJ1-5
clone size: -
CDR3 length: 14
V gene: TRBV6-5
CDR3 DNA: TGTGCCAGCAGTAAGGACAGCCACAATCAGCCCCAGCATTTT
CDR3 protein: CASSKDSHNQPQHF

D gene: -
J gene: TRBJ1-3
clone size: -
CDR3 length: 15
V gene: TRBV19
CDR3 DNA: TGTGCCAGTAGTAATTTGATGTCCTCTGGAAACACCATATATTTT
CDR3 protein: CASSNLMSSGNTIYF

D gene: TRBD1
J gene: TRBJ2-7
clone size: -
CDR3 length: 16
V gene: TRBV6-5
CDR3 DNA: TGTGCCAGCAGTTACTCCTCGGGACAGGTCTCCTACGAGCAGTACTTC
CDR3 protein: CASSYSSGQVSYEQYF

D gene: -
J gene: TRBJ1-4
clone size: -
CDR3 length: 16
V gene: TRBV4-1
CDR3 DNA: TGCGCCAGCAGCCCCCCGATCCTTGCAACTAATGAAAAACTGTTTTTT
CDR3 protein: CASSPPILATNEKLFF

D gene: TRBD1
J gene: TRBJ2-7
clone size: -
CDR3 length: 14
V gene: TRBV19
CDR3 DNA: TGTGCCAGTAGTACCCGGGACAGGGGTAACGAGCAGTACTTC
CDR3 protein: CASSTRDRGNEQYF

D gene: TRBD2
J gene: TRBJ2-7
clone size: -
CDR3 length: 14
V gene: TRBV7-8
CDR3 DNA: TGTGCCAGCAGCCAAATAGCGGGAGTCCCCGAGCAGTACTTC
CDR3 protein: CASSQIAGVPEQYF

D gene: -
J gene: TRBJ1-5
clone size: -
CDR3 length: 15
V gene: TRBV6-5
CDR3 DNA: TGTGCCAGCAGTACTTTCAGGGAGAGCAATCAGCCCCAGCATTTT
CDR3 protein: CASSTFRESNQPQHF

D gene: -
J gene: TRBJ2-5
clone size: -
CDR3 length: 11
V gene: TRBV27
CDR3 DNA: TGTGCCAGCTCAATGGGGGAGACCCAGTACTTC
CDR3 protein: CASSMGETQYF

D gene: TRBD1
J gene: TRBJ1-1
clone size: -
CDR3 length: 14
V gene: TRBV19
CDR3 DNA: TGTGCCAGTACTACGACAGGGTGGGGCACTGAAGCTTTCTTT
CDR3 protein: CASTTTGWGTEAFF

D gene: -
J gene: TRBJ2-7
clone size: -
CDR3 length: 14
V gene: TRBV7-9
CDR3 DNA: TGTGCCAGCAGCTATCCGGGACTCACGTACGAGCAGTACTTC
CDR3 protein: CASSYPGLTYEQYF

D gene: -
J gene: TRBJ2-7
clone size: -
CDR3 length: 16
V gene: TRBV7-6
CDR3 DNA: TGTGCCAGCAGCTTAGGTCTCGGGAGTGGCTCCTACGAGCAGTACTTC
CDR3 protein: CASSLGLGSGSYEQYF

D gene: -
J gene: TRBJ2-1
clone size: -
CDR3 length: 13
V gene: TRBV2
CDR3 DNA: TGTGCCAGCATGTTGGCAGCGTACAATGAGCAGTTCTTC
CDR3 protein: CASMLAAYNEQFF

D gene: -
J gene: TRBJ2-1
clone size: -
CDR3 length: 14
V gene: TRBV25-1
CDR3 DNA: TGTGCCAGCAGTGAATTATTTGTGAACAATGAGCAGTTCTTC
CDR3 protein: CASSELFVNNEQFF

D gene: -
J gene: TRBJ1-6
clone size: -
CDR3 length: 19
V gene: TRBV10-2
CDR3 DNA: TGCGCCAGCAGTGATACCGACCGTGCCTTTTTCTCCTATAATTCACCCCTCCACTTT
CDR3 protein: CASSDTDRAFFSYNSPLHF

D gene: TRBD1
J gene: TRBJ2-7
clone size: -
CDR3 length: 14
V gene: TRBV2
CDR3 DNA: TGTGCCAGCAGAGCCTCTGGGACAGGTGATGAGCAGTACTTC
CDR3 protein: CASRASGTGDEQYF

D gene: TRBD1
J gene: TRBJ1-1
clone size: -
CDR3 length: 17
V gene: TRBV7-9
CDR3 DNA: TGTGCCAGCAGCCCGAGGACAGGGGAAGTTGGCGACACTGAAGCTTTCTTT
CDR3 protein: CASSPRTGEVGDTEAFF

D gene: -
J gene: TRBJ2-1
clone size: -
CDR3 length: 14
V gene: TRBV11-2
CDR3 DNA: TGTGCCAGCAGCTTTACTGGGGTGAACAATGAGCAGTTCTTC
CDR3 protein: CASSFTGVNNEQFF

D gene: TRBD2
J gene: TRBJ2-3
clone size: -
CDR3 length: 16
V gene: TRBV27
CDR3 DNA: TGTGCCAGCAGTTCAGGGACTAGCGGGAAGACAGATACGCAGTATTTT
CDR3 protein: CASSSGTSGKTDTQYF

D gene: -
J gene: TRBJ1-1
clone size: -
CDR3 length: 15
V gene: TRBV19
CDR3 DNA: TGTGCCAGTAGTATCCGGACAGTCATGAACACTGAAGCTTTCTTT
CDR3 protein: CASSIRTVMNTEAFF

D gene: TRBD2
J gene: TRBJ2-3
clone size: -
CDR3 length: 17
V gene: TRBV30
CDR3 DNA: TGTGCCTGGAAAGGACTAGCGCGGGAGGGGGGACAAGATACGCAGTATTTT
CDR3 protein: CAWKGLAREGGQDTQYF

D gene: TRBD1
J gene: TRBJ2-7
clone size: -
CDR3 length: 15
V gene: TRBV13
CDR3 DNA: TGTGCCAGCAGCTTAGGCCGGGACAGGAACTACGAGCAGTACTTC
CDR3 protein: CASSLGRDRNYEQYF

D gene: TRBD1
J gene: TRBJ1-4
clone size: -
CDR3 length: 14
V gene: TRBV4-1
CDR3 DNA: TGCGCCAGCAGCCTTAGGACAGGGGCCGAAAAACTGTTTTTT
CDR3 protein: CASSLRTGAEKLFF

D gene: TRBD2
J gene: TRBJ2-3
clone size: -
CDR3 length: 16
V gene: TRBV27
CDR3 DNA: TGTGCCAGCAGTCGGACTAGCGGGGGACGCACAGATACGCAGTATTTT
CDR3 protein: CASSRTSGGRTDTQYF

D gene: -
J gene: TRBJ2-7
clone size: -
CDR3 length: 13
V gene: TRBV6-1
CDR3 DNA: TGTGCCAGCCCGTCCTCGAGCTCCTACGAGCAGTACTTC
CDR3 protein: CASPSSSSYEQYF

D gene: -
J gene: TRBJ2-5
clone size: -
CDR3 length: 14
V gene: TRBV11-2
CDR3 DNA: TGTGCCAGCAGCCACGGCTGGGGCGGAGAGACCCAGTACTTC
CDR3 protein: CASSHGWGGETQYF

D gene: TRBD2
J gene: TRBJ2-7
clone size: -
CDR3 length: 15
V gene: TRBV4-1
CDR3 DNA: TGCGCCAGCAGCCACCCTGGACTAGCGGACTACGAGCAGTACTTC
CDR3 protein: CASSHPGLADYEQYF

D gene: -
J gene: TRBJ1-2
clone size: -
CDR3 length: 14
V gene: TRBV6-1
CDR3 DNA: TGTGCCAGCAGTGAATATTGGGCTGACTATGGCTACACCTTC
CDR3 protein: CASSEYWADYGYTF

D gene: -
J gene: TRBJ1-2
clone size: -
CDR3 length: 15
V gene: TRBV4-1
CDR3 DNA: TGCGCCAGCAGCCTTGACCCCAGGGGCGGCTATGGCTACACCTTC
CDR3 protein: CASSLDPRGGYGYTF

D gene: -
J gene: TRBJ2-5
clone size: -
CDR3 length: 13
V gene: TRBV2
CDR3 DNA: TGTGCCAGCTTTTGGACGGCCCAAGAGACCCAGTACTTC
CDR3 protein: CASFWTAQETQYF

D gene: -
J gene: TRBJ2-7
clone size: -
CDR3 length: 17
V gene: TRBV21-1
CDR3 DNA: TGTGCCAGCAGCAAAAGAGGGCGGACAGGGGGCTACTACGAGCAGTACTTC
CDR3 protein: CASSKRGRTGGYYEQYF

D gene: -
J gene: TRBJ2-7
clone size: -
CDR3 length: 13
V gene: TRBV28
CDR3 DNA: TGTGCCAGCAGTTCGGGGGTTTCCTACGAGCAGTACTTC
CDR3 protein: CASSSGVSYEQYF

D gene: -
J gene: TRBJ1-4
clone size: -
CDR3 length: 16
V gene: TRBV2
CDR3 DNA: TGTGCCAGCACCCACGGACAAATCTGGGGTAATGAAAAACTGTTTTTT
CDR3 protein: CASTHGQIWGNEKLFF

D gene: TRBD1
J gene: TRBJ1-5
clone size: once
CDR3 length: 14
V gene: TRBV27
CDR3 DNA: TGTGCCAGCAGTTCGACAGGGTCGTACCAGCCCCAGCATTTT
CDR3 protein: CASSSTGSYQPQHF

D gene: -
J gene: TRBJ1-1
clone size: -
CDR3 length: 14
V gene: TRBV9
CDR3 DNA: TGTGCCAGCAGCGTAGACGGGATAAACACTGAAGCTTTCTTT
CDR3 protein: CASSVDGINTEAFF

D gene: -
J gene: TRBJ2-3
clone size: -
CDR3 length: 15
V gene: TRBV9
CDR3 DNA: TGTGCCAGCAGCGTAGGAGTGGACGGTACAGATACGCAGTATTTT
CDR3 protein: CASSVGVDGTDTQYF

D gene: -
J gene: TRBJ1-2
clone size: -
CDR3 length: 12
V gene: TRBV28
CDR3 DNA: TGTGCCAGCAGCTCCCCTAACTATGGCTACACCTTC
CDR3 protein: CASSSPNYGYTF

D gene: -
J gene: TRBJ2-7
clone size: -
CDR3 length: 19
V gene: TRBV4-1
CDR3 DNA: TGCGCCAGCAGCCAAGTTTGGGACCGGGACCGGATTTTACTATACGAGCAGTACTTC
CDR3 protein: CASSQVWDRDRILLYEQYF

D gene: -
J gene: TRBJ1-2
clone size: -
CDR3 length: 13
V gene: TRBV28
CDR3 DNA: TGTGCCAGCAGTTTAAATGGGGGCGATGGCTACACCTTC
CDR3 protein: CASSLNGGDGYTF

D gene: -
J gene: TRBJ2-5
clone size: few
CDR3 length: 15
V gene: TRBV6-6
CDR3 DNA: TGTGCCAGCAGAGACGGACAAACCCAACAAGAGACCCAGTACTTC
CDR3 protein: CASRDGQTQQETQYF

D gene: -
J gene: TRBJ2-1
clone size: -
CDR3 length: 13
V gene: TRBV7-2
CDR3 DNA: TGTGCCAGCAGAGACTGGGGTGGGGATGAGCAGTTCTTC
CDR3 protein: CASRDWGGDEQFF

D gene: TRBD1
J gene: TRBJ2-7
clone size: once
CDR3 length: 16
V gene: TRBV27
CDR3 DNA: TGTGCCAGCAGTTCTAAACAGGACAGGGCCACCTACGAGCAGTACTTC
CDR3 protein: CASSSKQDRATYEQYF

D gene: -
J gene: TRBJ2-7
clone size: -
CDR3 length: 15
V gene: TRBV4-1
CDR3 DNA: TGCGCCAGCAGCCAAGAATGGGACACATCCTACGAGCAGTACTTC
CDR3 protein: CASSQEWDTSYEQYF

D gene: -
J gene: TRBJ2-7
clone size: -
CDR3 length: 12
V gene: TRBV5-6
CDR3 DNA: TGTGCCAGCAGCCCCACAGGGTACGAGCAGTACTTC
CDR3 protein: CASSPTGYEQYF

D gene: -
J gene: TRBJ1-1
clone size: once
CDR3 length: 15
V gene: TRBV7-8
CDR3 DNA: TGTGCCAGCATCGGTGGGGCCAAGGGGGGTCCTGAAGCTTTCTTT
CDR3 protein: CASIGGAKGGPEAFF

D gene: -
J gene: TRBJ1-2
clone size: -
CDR3 length: 15
V gene: TRBV5-8
CDR3 DNA: TGTGCCAGCAGCGATACCCGGGGGATCGACTATGGCTACACCTTC
CDR3 protein: CASSDTRGIDYGYTF

D gene: TRBD2
J gene: TRBJ2-2
clone size: -
CDR3 length: 16
V gene: TRBV7-9
CDR3 DNA: TGTGCCAGCAGCCCCCCTGCGGGAGAGGACACCGGGGAGCTGTTTTTT
CDR3 protein: CASSPPAGEDTGELFF